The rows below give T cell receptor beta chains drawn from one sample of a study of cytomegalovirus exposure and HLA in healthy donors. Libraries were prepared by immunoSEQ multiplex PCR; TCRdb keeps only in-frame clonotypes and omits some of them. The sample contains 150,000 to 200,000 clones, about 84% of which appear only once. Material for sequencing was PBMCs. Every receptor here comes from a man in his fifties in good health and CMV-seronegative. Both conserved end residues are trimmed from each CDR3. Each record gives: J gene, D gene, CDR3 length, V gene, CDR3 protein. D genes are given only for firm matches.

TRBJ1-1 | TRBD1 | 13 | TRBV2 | ASSEWTGGLTEAF
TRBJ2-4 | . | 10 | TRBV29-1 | SVRGTKNIQY
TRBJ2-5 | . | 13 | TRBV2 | ASSDPGVARETQY
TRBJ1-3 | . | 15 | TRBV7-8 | ASSPRTRNLHGNTIY
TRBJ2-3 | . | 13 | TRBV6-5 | ASSYSTWSTDTQY
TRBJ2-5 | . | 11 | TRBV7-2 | ASSLAREETQY
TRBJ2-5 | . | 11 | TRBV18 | ASSHRGGETQY
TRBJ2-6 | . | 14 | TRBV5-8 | ASSPSGIPGANVLT
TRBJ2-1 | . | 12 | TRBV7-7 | ASSSGRTEGEQF
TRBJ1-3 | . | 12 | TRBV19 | ASKPQEAGNTIY
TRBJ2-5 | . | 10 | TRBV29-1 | SVEGPGETQY
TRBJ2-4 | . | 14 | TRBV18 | ASSRGEGTAKNIQY
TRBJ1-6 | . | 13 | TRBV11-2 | ASSQGGQGTRVLH
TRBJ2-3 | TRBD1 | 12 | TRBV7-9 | ASSWTGSTDTQY
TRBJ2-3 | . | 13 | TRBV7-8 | ASSFQGDPTDTQY
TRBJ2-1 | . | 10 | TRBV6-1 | ASTRTDNEQF
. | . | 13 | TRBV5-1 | ASSLDTGSGNEQY
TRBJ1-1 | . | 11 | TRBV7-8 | ASSFRRTVEAF
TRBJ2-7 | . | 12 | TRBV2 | ASSEFDRFPEQY
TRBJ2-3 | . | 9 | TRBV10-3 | AITRGDTQY
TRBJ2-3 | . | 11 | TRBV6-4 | ASSPGSYGTQY
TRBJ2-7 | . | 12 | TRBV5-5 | ASSLVSDTYEQY
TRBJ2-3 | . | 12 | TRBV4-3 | ASSQDRPGDTQY
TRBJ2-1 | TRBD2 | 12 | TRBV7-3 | ASSSTPGGWEQF
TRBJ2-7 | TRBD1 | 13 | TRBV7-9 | SSSPLRDRVYEQY
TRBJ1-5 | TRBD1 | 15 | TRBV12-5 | ASGTFITGASNQPQH
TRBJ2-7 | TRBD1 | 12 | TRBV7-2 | ASSRSGTGSWQY
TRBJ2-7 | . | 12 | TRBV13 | ASRLGGSSYEQY
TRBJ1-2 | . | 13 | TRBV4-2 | ASSQGGEVGYGYT
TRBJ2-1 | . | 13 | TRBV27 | ASSLSGSQYNEQF
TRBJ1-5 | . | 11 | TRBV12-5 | ASGSGANQPQH
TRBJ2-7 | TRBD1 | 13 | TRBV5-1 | ASSPDGQGPYEQY
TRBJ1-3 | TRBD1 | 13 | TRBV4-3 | ASSQGQGVGNTIY
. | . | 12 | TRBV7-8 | ASSSDGGTYEQY
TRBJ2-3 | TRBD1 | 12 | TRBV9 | ASSDGQGRDTQY
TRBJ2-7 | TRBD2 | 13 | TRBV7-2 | ASSSRTSPAYEQY
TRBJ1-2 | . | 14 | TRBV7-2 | ASSLGTGKKVGGYT
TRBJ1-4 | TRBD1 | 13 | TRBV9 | ASSGEGQLNEKLF
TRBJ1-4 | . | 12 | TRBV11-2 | ASSFGTPGEKLF
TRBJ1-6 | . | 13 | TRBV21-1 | ASSKERDGNSPLH
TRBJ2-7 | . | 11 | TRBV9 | ASSLDSSYEQY
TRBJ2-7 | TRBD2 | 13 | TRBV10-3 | AISDLGLAGTEQY
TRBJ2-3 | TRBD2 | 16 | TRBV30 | AWMPPQQGTSGPDTQY
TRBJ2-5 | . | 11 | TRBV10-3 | AISENNQETQY
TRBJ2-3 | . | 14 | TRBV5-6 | ASSFIDRITTDTQY
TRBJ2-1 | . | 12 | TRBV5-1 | ASSLNLITNEQF
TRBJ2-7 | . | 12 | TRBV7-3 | ASSLRGRGDEQY
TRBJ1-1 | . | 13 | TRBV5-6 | ASSFAGWRYTEAF
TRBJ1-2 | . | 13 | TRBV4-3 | ASSQVTGAGDGYT
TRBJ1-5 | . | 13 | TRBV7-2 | ASSSVAGGNQPQH
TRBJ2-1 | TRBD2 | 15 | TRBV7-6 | ASSLQTSGESYNEQF
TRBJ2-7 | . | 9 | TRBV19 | ASSSPSEQY
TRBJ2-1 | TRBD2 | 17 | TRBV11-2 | ASSPVGSGGAVDHNEQF
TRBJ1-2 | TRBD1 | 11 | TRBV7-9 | ASSLETGDGYT
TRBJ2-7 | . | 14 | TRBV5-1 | ASSSTEGFRSYEQY